This TCR beta chain came from a study of sequential checkpoint blockade in melanoma. The sample's treatment: randomized to nivolumab then ipilimumab (arm A) or the reverse (arm B). Data came from immunoSEQ multiplex PCR; TCRdb stores just in-frame clones and leaves some out. In the table there are more than 9,000 clones, just under 75% of which are singletons. The clonotype originates from a human donor with melanoma. Specimen: CD8+ T cells sorted from blood (inferred from file names), collected from a patient given nivolumab and ipilimumab in sequence.

This CDR3 is CASSFVNQPQHF. In DNA form, the CDR3 reads TGTGCCAGCAGCTTCGTTAATCAGCCCCAGCATTTT. This chain uses TRBV13 with TRBJ1-5; the D is unclear. Per germline, CDR1 PRHDT and CDR2 FYEKMQ (reference sequence). Trimming shortened V by 3 bases and J by 4 bases, and 4 bases separated the two germline ends. The CDR3 consists of 12 residues.